This T cell receptor (beta chain) was sequenced for a study of OX40 agonist ivuxolimab in advanced cancers. CDR3 length equals 16 residues. Germline V gives CDR1 SGDLS, CDR2 YYNGEE. With 2 bases clipped from V and 4 bases from J, the junction kept 11 bases outside the gene matches. The method was immunoSEQ multiplex PCR; TCRdb's version includes in-frame clones alone and lacks a portion of them. The table lists about 50,000 clones, roughly 80% of them singletons. Specimen: CD4+ or CD8+ T cells sorted from blood, collected in a trial of the OX40 agonist ivuxolimab. The receptor was isolated from an adult with an advanced solid tumor such as melanoma, head and neck, liver or kidney cancer. This chain uses TRBV9 with TRBJ2-5, with 7 positions matching TRBD2. The CDR3 spells CASSVLQGGSGETQYF. The CDR3 DNA sequence: TGTGCCAGCAGCGTCCTTCAGGGCGGGAGTGGAGAGACCCAGTACTTC.